A selection of T cell receptor beta chains follows, all from one sample in a study of CD8 T cells in ankylosing spondylitis. TCRdb analysed the 5' RACE reads with MiXCR anew, one entry per CDR3 protein. The table records 200,000 to 250,000 distinct CDR3 sequences, about 6.7% of them present only once. Material for sequencing was blood, either unsorted or a sorted T cell fraction (not recorded which). The receptor set was obtained from a male donor with ankylosing spondylitis. Both conserved end residues are part of each CDR3. D genes are given only for firm matches. Clone size appears in some rows only: once, few, many, or a class for an expanded clone.

len: 18
abundance: many
v_gene: TRBV27
d_gene: NA
j_gene: TRBJ2-3
CDR3aa: CASSLSGEPAEVTDTQYF
CDR3nt: TGTGCCAGCAGTTTATCGGGCGAACCCGCCGAGGTGACAGATACGCAGTATTTT

len: 15
abundance: many
v_gene: TRBV4-3
d_gene: TRBD2
j_gene: TRBJ2-3
CDR3aa: CASSQLAGVADTQYF
CDR3nt: TGCGCCAGCAGCCAACTAGCGGGAGTCGCAGATACGCAGTATTTT

len: 17
abundance: few
v_gene: TRBV20-1
d_gene: TRBD2
j_gene: TRBJ2-1
CDR3aa: CCARDLEREGPLDEQFF
CDR3nt: TGCTGTGCTAGAGATCTTGAGCGGGAGGGCCCCTTGGATGAGCAGTTCTTC

len: 17
abundance: NA
v_gene: TRBV4-1
d_gene: TRBD2
j_gene: TRBJ2-5
CDR3aa: CASSQDPSGRWGETQYF
CDR3nt: TGCGCCAGCAGCCAAGATCCTAGCGGGAGATGGGGAGAGACCCAGTACTTC

len: 15
abundance: few
v_gene: TRBV27
d_gene: NA
j_gene: TRBJ2-4
CDR3aa: CASSPAWRAKNIQYF
CDR3nt: TGTGCCAGCAGCCCTGCGTGGCGGGCCAAAAACATTCAGTACTTC

len: 15
abundance: few
v_gene: TRBV4-1
d_gene: NA
j_gene: TRBJ2-3
CDR3aa: CASSQGGYYTDTQYF
CDR3nt: TGCGCCAGCAGCCAAGGGGGGTACTACACAGATACGCAGTATTTT

len: 14
abundance: many
v_gene: TRBV7-9
d_gene: TRBD1
j_gene: TRBJ2-7
CDR3aa: CASSYPGQGYEQYF
CDR3nt: TGTGCCAGCAGCTATCCAGGACAGGGTTACGAGCAGTACTTC

len: 13
abundance: many
v_gene: TRBV2
d_gene: NA
j_gene: TRBJ1-2
CDR3aa: CASGGGASYGYTF
CDR3nt: TGTGCCAGCGGGGGAGGGGCGAGCTATGGCTACACCTTC

len: 14
abundance: few
v_gene: TRBV28
d_gene: NA
j_gene: TRBJ1-5
CDR3aa: CASRAAGRNQPQHF
CDR3nt: TGTGCCAGCAGGGCGGCGGGTCGCAATCAGCCCCAGCATTTT

len: 13
abundance: many
v_gene: TRBV4-2
d_gene: TRBD1
j_gene: TRBJ1-1
CDR3aa: CASSRTGVTEAFF
CDR3nt: TGTGCCAGCAGCCGTACAGGGGTCACTGAAGCTTTCTTT

len: 14
abundance: NA
v_gene: TRBV6-1
d_gene: NA
j_gene: TRBJ2-5
CDR3aa: CASSESGGLETQYF
CDR3nt: TGTGCCAGCAGTGAATCGGGCGGGTTAGAGACCCAGTACTTC

len: 15
abundance: many
v_gene: TRBV20-1
d_gene: NA
j_gene: TRBJ2-7
CDR3aa: CSARDLDQSAHEQYF
CDR3nt: TGCAGTGCTAGAGATCTTGACCAGTCGGCCCACGAGCAGTACTTC

len: 19
abundance: NA
v_gene: TRBV30
d_gene: TRBD2
j_gene: TRBJ2-1
CDR3aa: CAWSLSPSLAGDPYNEQFF
CDR3nt: TGTGCCTGGAGTCTGTCCCCCTCTCTAGCGGGAGATCCCTACAATGAGCAGTTCTTC

len: 15
abundance: NA
v_gene: TRBV4-3
d_gene: NA
j_gene: TRBJ1-2
CDR3aa: CASSQVRGSNYGYTF
CDR3nt: TGCGCCAGCAGCCAAGTCAGGGGATCCAACTATGGCTACACCTTC

len: 19
abundance: many
v_gene: TRBV28
d_gene: NA
j_gene: TRBJ2-3
CDR3aa: CASSLDPPGSEGWADTQYF
CDR3nt: TGTGCCAGCAGTTTGGACCCCCCGGGCTCTGAGGGGTGGGCAGATACGCAGTATTTT

len: 15
abundance: many
v_gene: TRBV6-5
d_gene: NA
j_gene: TRBJ1-1
CDR3aa: CASSYNGNLNTEAFF
CDR3nt: TGTGCCAGCAGCTACAATGGGAATCTGAACACTGAAGCTTTCTTT

len: 12
abundance: many
v_gene: TRBV9
d_gene: TRBD2
j_gene: TRBJ2-5
CDR3aa: CASSWEGETQYF
CDR3nt: TGTGCCAGCAGCTGGGAGGGGGAGACCCAGTACTTC

len: 14
abundance: NA
v_gene: TRBV7-9
d_gene: NA
j_gene: TRBJ1-2
CDR3aa: CASSLSGASWGYTF
CDR3nt: TGTGCCAGCAGCTTATCAGGGGCCTCCTGGGGCTACACCTTC

len: 15
abundance: many
v_gene: TRBV10-3
d_gene: NA
j_gene: TRBJ2-7
CDR3aa: CAISETVTASYEQYF
CDR3nt: TGTGCCATCAGTGAGACCGTGACGGCTTCCTACGAGCAGTACTTC

len: 16
abundance: many
v_gene: TRBV20-1
d_gene: NA
j_gene: TRBJ1-1
CDR3aa: CSANGPGALMNTEAFF
CDR3nt: TGCAGTGCTAACGGACCAGGAGCACTAATGAACACTGAAGCTTTCTTT

len: 14
abundance: many
v_gene: TRBV11-2
d_gene: NA
j_gene: TRBJ2-5
CDR3aa: CASSFWGSQETQYF
CDR3nt: TGTGCCAGCAGCTTCTGGGGGTCGCAAGAGACCCAGTACTTC

len: 14
abundance: many
v_gene: TRBV7-2
d_gene: NA
j_gene: TRBJ2-7
CDR3aa: CASSSQGSSYEQYF
CDR3nt: TGTGCCAGCAGTTCCCAGGGTAGCTCCTACGAGCAGTACTTC